The 27 T cell receptor beta chains reported below all come from one sample, sequenced in a study of OX40 agonist ivuxolimab in advanced cancers. Sequenced by immunoSEQ multiplex PCR; TCRdb stores in-frame clones only, minus some. Altogether more than 60,000 clones are present, 80% to 85% being singletons, with the ten largest covering less than 4%. Here the sequenced sample was CD4+ or CD8+ T cells sorted from blood, taken in a trial of the OX40 agonist ivuxolimab. These receptors all come from an adult with an advanced solid tumor such as melanoma, head and neck, liver or kidney cancer.

The CDR3 loop is CASSQEGIATTGELFF. In DNA form, the CDR3 reads TGTGCCAGCAGCCAAGAGGGAATAGCAACCACCGGGGAGCTGTTTTTT. The chain combines TRBV4-2 with TRBJ2-2; D is undetermined. CDR1 is LGHNA and CDR2 is YNFKEQ in the germline V gene. The CDR3 contains 16 residues. The germline V and J ends were trimmed by 0 bases and 4 bases, with 12 bases remaining between them.

The V and J genes are TRBV18 and TRBJ2-5; D gene unclear. Trimming shortened V by 3 bases and J by 2 bases, and 7 bases separated the two germline ends. Germline CDR1 is KGHSH and CDR2 is LQKENI. This CDR3 contains 13 residues. This chain's CDR3 is CASSPGIQETQYF. CDR3 coding DNA: TGTGCCAGCTCACCTGGGATACAAGAGACCCAGTACTTC.

The chain uses TRBV7-6 and TRBJ2-1; 9 bases agree with TRBD1. Trimming cost V 5 bases and J 7 bases; bases outside gene matches: 12. CDR3 length: 16 amino acids. From germline, CDR1 is SGHVS and CDR2 FNYEAQ. The CDR3 sequence: CASSTLTGGAGNEQFF. CDR3 sequence (DNA): TGTGCCAGCAGCACCCTAACAGGGGGCGCCGGTAATGAGCAGTTCTTC.

The chain has TRBV11-3 and TRBJ2-7, with 7 nucleotides matching TRBD2. CDR1 and CDR2 from the germline V gene are SGHNT and YENEEA. The J segment lost 3 bases and the V segment lost 1 base, leaving 0 bases of the junction unmatched. This CDR3 contains 13 residues. The CDR3, as DNA: TGTGCCAGCAGCTTAGGCGGGGGCTACGAGCAGTACTTC. It specifies CASSLGGGYEQYF.

This rearrangement joins TRBV5-1 to TRBJ2-7; D perhaps matches TRBD2 (5 bases). Trimming stripped 5 bases from V and 4 bases from J, with 7 bases between. The germline V gene encodes CDR1 SGHRS and CDR2 YFSETQ. The CDR3 length is 11 residues. The CDR3: CASRGAYEQYF. The CDR3 nucleotides are TGCGCCAGCAGGGGAGCATACGAGCAGTACTTC. The full variable domain, with the rest looked up from reference TRBV5-1 and TRBJ2-7, is KAGVTQTPRYLIKTRGQQVTLSCSPISGHRSVSWYQQTPGQGLQFLFEYFSETQRNKGNFPGRFSGRQFSNSRSEMNVSTLELGDSALYLCASRGAYEQYFGPGTRLTVT.

This clone was picked up one time. The chain employs TRBV19 and TRBJ1-2; 10 positions agree with TRBD1. CDR3 length equals 14 residues. J lost 5 bases, V lost 5 bases, and 5 bases had no gene match. The germline CDR1 and CDR2 sequences are LNHDA and SQIVND (reference sequence). CDR3 coding DNA: TGTGCCAGTAGTGGGGACAGGGGTTCTTATGGCTACACCTTC. It specifies CASSGDRGSYGYTF.

This sequence joins TRBV14 and TRBJ1-2, with D unclear. The CDR3 spans 14 residues. CDR1 and CDR2 (germline): SGHDN, FVKESK. The germline V and J ends were trimmed by 2 bases and 4 bases, with 11 bases remaining between them. CDR3 region: CASSQPADGYGYTF. The CDR3 nucleotides are TGTGCCAGCAGCCAACCCGCGGACGGCTATGGCTACACCTTC.

J is TRBJ2-4 and V is TRBV5-4; 11 bases are shared with TRBD1. CDR1 is SGHNT, CDR2 YYREEE, per germline (reference sequence). V lost 4 bases and J lost 8; bases outside the gene matches: 5. The CDR3 loop spans 14 amino acids. The CDR3 DNA is TGTGCCAGCAGCCCGGACAGGGGGCGGGACATTCAGTACTTC. It codes for CASSPDRGRDIQYF.

A few counts support this clone. V usage is TRBV28 and J usage is TRBJ1-6, with unresolved D. Germline lookup yields CDR1 MDHEN and CDR2 SYDVKM. The CDR3 extends over 12 amino acids. The V end lost 7 bases, the J end lost 8 bases, and 9 bases lay between the germline ends. The CDR3 region has the DNA TGTGCCAGCACGGGTCAGGATTCACCCCTCCACTTT. As protein: CASTGQDSPLHF.

The V gene is TRBV6-5, the J gene TRBJ1-5; the D gene is possibly TRBD1 (6 bases). This CDR3 spans 15 amino acids. CDR1 is MNHEY, CDR2 SVGAGI, per germline. V was cut by 7 bases and J by 7 bases, with 20 bases left in between. CDR3 region: CASIPLLEGGQPQHF. The CDR3 nucleotides read TGTGCCAGCATTCCCCTATTGGAGGGGGGACAGCCCCAGCATTTT.

V and J are TRBV7-3 and TRBJ1-6; D remains unclear. Germline V gene data show CDR1 as SGHTA and CDR2 as FQGTGA. The CDR3 length is 13 residues. V lost 5 bases and J 6 bases, leaving 8 bases between the germline ends. The CDR3, as DNA: TGTGCCAGCAGCCCGAGTCCTAATTCACCCCTCCACTTT. This encodes CASSPSPNSPLHF.

CDR3 DNA: TGTGCCAGCAGCAGGGGGACAGGGGGCGCTACGTATGAGCAGTTCTTC. It yields the protein CASSRGTGGATYEQFF. This chain connects TRBV21-1 to TRBJ2-1; TRBD1, as called in the table, went unchecked against the DNA. TRBV21-1 counts as a pseudogene. The CDR3 runs to 16 residues.

This chain uses TRBV6-6 with TRBJ1-6, with a weak D call TRBD1 (5 bases). The germline V and J ends were trimmed by 10 bases and 7 bases, with 14 bases remaining between them. The CDR3 is made up of 13 amino acids. Germline V lookup: CDR1 MNHNY, CDR2 SVGAGI (reference sequence). The CDR3 nucleotides are TGTGCCACTGGTGGGGGTTTGAATTCACCCCTCCACTTT. Translating gives CATGGGLNSPLHF.

The chain has TRBV5-1 and TRBJ2-1, with TRBD2 identical over 7 bases. V gave up 2 bases and J gave up 0 bases; unmatched junction bases: 8. In germline, CDR1 is SGHRS, CDR2 YFSETQ. The CDR3 consists of 17 residues. The CDR3 region is CASSFRLAVSSYNEQFF. The DNA for the CDR3 is TGCGCCAGCAGCTTCCGGCTAGCGGTAAGCTCCTACAATGAGCAGTTCTTC.

On this clone itself: Relative to the germline gene, one junction end is altered; a read error may explain this. The chain uses TRBV28 and TRBJ1-5; no clear D gene. CDR3 size: 14 residues. CDR1 and CDR2 from the germline V gene are MDHEN and SYDVKM. The CDR3 coding sequence is TGTGCCGGCAGAGAGGCCCTTAGCAATCAGCCCCAGCATTTT. It specifies CAGREALSNQPQHF.

In its sample, this clone was seen once. The chain employs TRBV7-6 and TRBJ2-1; possible D gene TRBD2, 6 bases. The V gene lost 4 bases and the J gene lost 0 bases, with 13 bases spanning the gap. Germline CDR1 reads SGHVS; CDR2 reads FNYEAQ. The CDR3 sequence is 16 residues long. As DNA, the CDR3 is TGTGCCAGCAGCTATACTAGCACGGCCTCCTACAATGAGCAGTTCTTC. This encodes CASSYTSTASYNEQFF.

This clone was counted a single time. The chain carries TRBV7-3 and TRBJ2-3, with TRBD1 identical over 11 bases. CDR3 size: 16 residues. V lost 2 bases, J lost 3 bases, and 4 bases stayed unmatched. Germline-derived CDR1 and CDR2 are SGHTA and FQGTGA. The chain's CDR3 is CASSLGTGGHTDTQYF. For the CDR3, the DNA is TGTGCCAGCAGCTTAGGGACAGGGGGTCATACAGATACGCAGTATTTT.

V usage is TRBV6-5 and J usage is TRBJ1-2; a possible D gene is TRBD1 (5 bases). This CDR3 has 12 amino acids. Germline assignment: CDR1 MNHEY and CDR2 SVGAGI. Between the trimmed V and J ends, which lost 4 bases and 8 bases, there was a span of 11 bases. Here the CDR3 reads CASSSGTPGYTF. The CDR3 coding sequence is TGTGCCAGCAGTTCCGGGACTCCCGGCTACACCTTC.

The chain has TRBV5-1 and TRBJ2-1; 10 bases fit TRBD2. Germline lookup yields CDR1 SGHRS and CDR2 YFSETQ. The J segment lost 5 bases and the V segment lost 3 bases, leaving 2 bases of the junction unmatched. CDR3 length equals 14 residues. CDR3 coding DNA: TGCGCCAGCAGCTACGGACTAGCGGACAATGAGCAGTTCTTC. Translated, it gives CASSYGLADNEQFF.

CDR3 nucleotides: TGTGCCTGGACCGCCCAGGGGGCCGGGGAGCTGTTTTTT. It specifies CAWTAQGAGELFF. This rearrangement joins TRBV30 to TRBJ2-2; 7 nucleotides line up with TRBD1. Germline CDR1 reads GTSNPN; CDR2 reads SVGIG (reference sequence). The CDR3 runs to 13 residues. V gave up 4 bases and J gave up 6 bases; unmatched junction bases: 5.

V is TRBV6-5 and J is TRBJ2-5; D may be TRBD1 (6 bases). Looked up from germline, CDR1 is MNHEY and CDR2 is SVGAGI. This CDR3 spans 12 amino acids. Deletions cut 5 bases from V and 6 bases from J, with 10 bases between. Written as DNA, the CDR3 is TGTGCCAGCAGTGACAGGCGCAAGACCCAGTACTTC. This translates into CASSDRRKTQYF.

The chain joins TRBV18 to TRBJ2-2, with TRBD1 identical over 8 bases. The CDR3 totals 17 residues. With V trimmed by 2 bases and J by 4 bases, 9 bases remained unmatched. CDR1 KGHSH and CDR2 LQKENI come from the germline V gene. The CDR3 reads CASSPMGGQGGTGELFF. The CDR3 DNA reads TGTGCCAGCTCACCAATGGGCGGACAGGGAGGCACCGGGGAGCTGTTTTTT. The complete variable domain, with remaining parts taken from reference TRBV18 and TRBJ2-2, reads NAGVMQNPRHLVRRRGQEARLRCSPMKGHSHVYWYRQLPEEGLKFMVYLQKENIIDESGMPKERFSAEFPKEGPSILRIQQVVRGDSAAYFCASSPMGGQGGTGELFFGEGSRLTVL.

The V and J genes are TRBV2 and TRBJ2-5, with 9 bases lining up with TRBD1. This CDR3 has 12 amino acids. The V segment lost 6 bases and the J segment 4 bases; nucleotides outside the gene matches: 0. Germline V gives CDR1 SNHLY, CDR2 FYNNEI. In DNA, the CDR3 is TGTGCCAGCAGGGACAGGGGAGAGACCCAGTACTTC. Translating gives CASRDRGETQYF.

This clone appeared once. This chain connects TRBV27 to TRBJ2-4; 7 bases are shared with TRBD1. Per germline, CDR1 MNHEY and CDR2 SMNVEV (reference sequence). V gave up 8 bases and J gave up 0 bases; unmatched junction bases: 13. The CDR3 sequence is 17 residues long. The CDR3, as DNA: TGTGCCAGCTGGAAAATAGGGACAGACCTAGCCAAAAACATTCAGTACTTC. It codes for CASWKIGTDLAKNIQYF.

The chain uses TRBV5-1 and TRBJ2-5; 9 bases agree with TRBD1. TRBJ2-7 matches the DNA end more closely, so the J call is doubtful. Per germline, CDR1 SGHRS and CDR2 YFSETQ. This CDR3 comprises 13 residues. The CDR3 is CASSPTGGYEQYF. The CDR3 nucleotides are TGCGCCAGCAGCCCGACAGGGGGCTACGAGCAGTACTTC.

The table lists this clone with a count of one. The gene calls are TRBV18 and TRBJ1-5, with D unclear. The CDR3 extends over 15 amino acids. Trimming left V 0 bases short and J 3 bases short, with 9 bases between. Per the germline V gene, CDR1 is KGHSH and CDR2 is LQKENI. The CDR3: CASSPPSTVNQPQHF. The DNA for the CDR3 is TGTGCCAGCTCACCACCGTCAACAGTCAATCAGCCCCAGCATTTT.

The rearrangement uses TRBV28 and TRBJ2-1, with 12 bases that match TRBD2. Germline V gene lookup returns CDR1 MDHEN and CDR2 SYDVKM. V gave up 7 bases and J gave up 5 bases; unmatched junction bases: 3. This CDR3 is 14 amino acids long. CDR3 sequence (DNA): TGTGCCAGCACCCGACTAGCGGGGGACAATGAGCAGTTCTTC. Protein product: CASTRLAGDNEQFF.